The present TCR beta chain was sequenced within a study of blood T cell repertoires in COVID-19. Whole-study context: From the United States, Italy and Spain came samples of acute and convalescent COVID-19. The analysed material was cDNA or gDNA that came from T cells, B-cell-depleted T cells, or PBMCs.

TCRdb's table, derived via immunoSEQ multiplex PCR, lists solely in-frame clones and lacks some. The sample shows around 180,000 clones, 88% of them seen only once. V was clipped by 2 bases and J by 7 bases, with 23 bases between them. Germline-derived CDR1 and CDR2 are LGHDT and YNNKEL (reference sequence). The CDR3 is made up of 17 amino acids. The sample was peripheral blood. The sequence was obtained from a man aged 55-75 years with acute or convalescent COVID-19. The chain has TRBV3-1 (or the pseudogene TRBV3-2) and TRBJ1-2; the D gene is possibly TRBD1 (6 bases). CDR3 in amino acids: CASSQQIRGTGISGYTF. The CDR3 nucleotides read TGTGCCAGCAGCCAACAGATCAGGGGAACAGGGATATCTGGCTACACCTTC.